Following are 2 T cell receptor beta chains from one sample sequenced in a study of blood T cell repertoires in COVID-19. Sequencing was performed with immunoSEQ multiplex PCR; in TCRdb, only in-frame clones are kept and a portion is missing. The sample has 190,000 or so clones, 83% seen once. Material for sequencing was peripheral blood. The receptors were gathered from a man aged 45-60 years with active or convalescent COVID-19.

The J gene is TRBJ1-5, the V gene TRBV19; 9 bases are shared with TRBD1. CDR3 size: 13 residues. The V segment lost 7 bases and the J segment 6 bases; nucleotides outside the gene matches: 4. The germline gives CDR1 LNHDA, CDR2 SQIVND (reference sequence). CDR3 in amino acids: CASTGQGSQPQHF. In DNA form, the CDR3 reads TGTGCCAGTACCGGACAGGGGAGTCAGCCCCAGCATTTT.

The chain is built from TRBV4-1 and TRBJ1-5; D may be TRBD1 (6 bases). Trimming pared 4 bases from V and 5 bases from J, leaving 15 bases between. CDR1 is MGHRA and CDR2 is YSYEKL in the germline V gene. The CDR3 contains 15 residues. For the CDR3, the DNA is TGCGCCAGCAGCCCTAAGGGGGGGGAGTATCAGCCCCAGCATTTT. Protein sequence: CASSPKGGEYQPQHF.